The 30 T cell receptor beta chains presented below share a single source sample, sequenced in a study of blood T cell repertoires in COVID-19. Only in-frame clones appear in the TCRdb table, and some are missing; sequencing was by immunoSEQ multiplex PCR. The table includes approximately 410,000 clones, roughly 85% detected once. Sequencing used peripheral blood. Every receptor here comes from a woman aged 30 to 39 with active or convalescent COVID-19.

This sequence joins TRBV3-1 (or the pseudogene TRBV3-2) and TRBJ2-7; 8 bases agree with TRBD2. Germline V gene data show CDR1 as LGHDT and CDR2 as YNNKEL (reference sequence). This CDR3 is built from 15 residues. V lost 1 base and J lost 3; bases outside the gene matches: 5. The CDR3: CASSQGGGRIYEQYF. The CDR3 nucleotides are TGTGCCAGCAGCCAAGGAGGCGGGAGGATCTACGAGCAGTACTTC.

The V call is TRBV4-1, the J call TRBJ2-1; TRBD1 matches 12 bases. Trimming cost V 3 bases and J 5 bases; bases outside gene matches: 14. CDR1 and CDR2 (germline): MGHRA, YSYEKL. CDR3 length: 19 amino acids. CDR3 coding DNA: TGCGCCAGCAGCCAGGGACAGGGGGCCGGGTGGGGTATCGACAATGAGCAGTTCTTC. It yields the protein CASSQGQGAGWGIDNEQFF.

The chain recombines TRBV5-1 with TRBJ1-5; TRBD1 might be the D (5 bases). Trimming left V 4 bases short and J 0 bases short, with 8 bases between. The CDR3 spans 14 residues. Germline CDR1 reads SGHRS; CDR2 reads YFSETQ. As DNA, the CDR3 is TGCGCCAGCAGCCCGGGGGATAGCAATCAGCCCCAGCATTTT. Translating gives CASSPGDSNQPQHF.

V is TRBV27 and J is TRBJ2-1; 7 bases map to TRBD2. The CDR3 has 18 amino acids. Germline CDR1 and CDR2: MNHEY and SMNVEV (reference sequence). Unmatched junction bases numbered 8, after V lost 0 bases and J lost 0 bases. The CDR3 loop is CASSLSPLAGPSYNEQFF. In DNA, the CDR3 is TGTGCCAGCAGTTTATCGCCCTTAGCGGGTCCCTCCTACAATGAGCAGTTCTTC.

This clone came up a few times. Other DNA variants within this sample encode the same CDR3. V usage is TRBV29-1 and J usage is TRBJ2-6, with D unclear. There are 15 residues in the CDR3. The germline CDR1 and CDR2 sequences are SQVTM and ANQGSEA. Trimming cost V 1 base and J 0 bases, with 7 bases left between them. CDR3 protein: CSVEAGNSGANVLTF. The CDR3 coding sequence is TGCAGCGTTGAAGCAGGCAACTCTGGGGCCAACGTCCTGACTTTC. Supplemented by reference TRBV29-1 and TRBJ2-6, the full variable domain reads SAVISQKPSRDICQRGTSLTIQCQVDSQVTMMFWYRQQPGQSLTLIATANQGSEATYESGFVIDKFPISRPNLTFSTLTVSNMSPEDSSIYLCSVEAGNSGANVLTFGAGSRLTVL.

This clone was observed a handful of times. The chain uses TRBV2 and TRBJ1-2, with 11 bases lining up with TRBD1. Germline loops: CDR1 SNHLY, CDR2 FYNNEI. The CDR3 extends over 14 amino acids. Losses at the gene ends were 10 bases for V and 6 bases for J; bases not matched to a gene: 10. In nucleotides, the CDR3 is TGTGCCACCTTAGAGGACAGGGGGCGGGATGGCTACACCTTC. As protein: CATLEDRGRDGYTF.

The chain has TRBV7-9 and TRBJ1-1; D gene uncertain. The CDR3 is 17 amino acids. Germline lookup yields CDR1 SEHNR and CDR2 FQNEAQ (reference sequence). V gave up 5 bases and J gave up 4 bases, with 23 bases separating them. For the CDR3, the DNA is TGTGCCAGCAGCAAATCCCCCCTTGGTATAGCGGGCACTGAAGCTTTCTTT. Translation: CASSKSPLGIAGTEAFF.

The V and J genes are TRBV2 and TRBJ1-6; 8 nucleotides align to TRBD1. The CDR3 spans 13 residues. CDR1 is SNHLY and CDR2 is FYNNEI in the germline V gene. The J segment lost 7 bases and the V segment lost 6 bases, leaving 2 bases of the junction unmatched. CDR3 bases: TGTGCCAGCAGGGGACAGGAAAATTCACCCCTCCACTTT. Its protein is CASRGQENSPLHF.

CDR3 DNA: TGTGCCAGCAGCCCGCGTACAGGCTATGGCTACACCTTC. Translated: CASSPRTGYGYTF. This chain links TRBV11-2 with TRBJ1-2; maybe TRBD1 (5 bases). Per germline, CDR1 SGHAT and CDR2 FQNNGV. Trimming pared 5 bases from V and 4 bases from J, leaving 11 bases between. This CDR3 has 13 residues. Looking up the rest from reference TRBV11-2 and TRBJ1-2 gives the full variable domain: EAGVAQSPRYKIIEKRQSVAFWCNPISGHATLYWYQQILGQGPKLLIQFQNNGVVDDSQLPKDRFSAERLKGVDSTLKIQPAKLEDSAVYLCASSPRTGYGYTFGSGTRLTVV.

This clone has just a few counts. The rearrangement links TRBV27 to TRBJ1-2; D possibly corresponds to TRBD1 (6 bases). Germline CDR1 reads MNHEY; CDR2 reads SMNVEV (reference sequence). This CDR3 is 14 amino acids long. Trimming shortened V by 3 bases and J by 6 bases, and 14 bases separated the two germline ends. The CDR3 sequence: CASSFSRGADGYTF. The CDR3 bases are TGTGCCAGCAGTTTTTCCCGGGGGGCCGATGGCTACACCTTC.

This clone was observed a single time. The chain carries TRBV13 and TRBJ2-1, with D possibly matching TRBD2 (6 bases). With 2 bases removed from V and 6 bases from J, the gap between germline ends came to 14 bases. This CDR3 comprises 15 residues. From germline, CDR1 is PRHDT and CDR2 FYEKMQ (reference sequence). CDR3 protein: CASSLPLAVGNEQFF. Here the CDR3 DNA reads TGTGCCAGCAGCTTACCATTAGCGGTGGGCAATGAGCAGTTCTTC.

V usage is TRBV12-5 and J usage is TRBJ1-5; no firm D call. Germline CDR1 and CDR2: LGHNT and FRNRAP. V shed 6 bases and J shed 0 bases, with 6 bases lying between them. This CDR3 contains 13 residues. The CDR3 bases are TGTGCTAGTGGGTTTAATAGCAATCAGCCCCAGCATTTT. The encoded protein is CASGFNSNQPQHF.

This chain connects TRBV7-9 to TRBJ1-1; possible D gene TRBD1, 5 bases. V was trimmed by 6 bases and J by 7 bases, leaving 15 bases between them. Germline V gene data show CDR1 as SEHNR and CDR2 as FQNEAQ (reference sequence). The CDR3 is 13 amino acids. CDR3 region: CASSTQGKVEAFF. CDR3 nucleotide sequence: TGTGCCAGCAGTACTCAGGGAAAGGTTGAAGCTTTCTTT.

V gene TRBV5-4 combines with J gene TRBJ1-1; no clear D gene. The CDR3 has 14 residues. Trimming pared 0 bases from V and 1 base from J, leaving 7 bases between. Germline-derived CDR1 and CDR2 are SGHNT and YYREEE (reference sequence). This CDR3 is CASSLVEANTEAFF. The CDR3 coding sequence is TGTGCCAGCAGCTTGGTCGAGGCGAACACTGAAGCTTTCTTT.

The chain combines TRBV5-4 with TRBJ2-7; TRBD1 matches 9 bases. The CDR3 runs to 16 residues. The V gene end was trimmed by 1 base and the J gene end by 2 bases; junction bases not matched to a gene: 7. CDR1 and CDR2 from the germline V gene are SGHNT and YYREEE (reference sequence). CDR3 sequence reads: CASSLIGQGNTYEQYF. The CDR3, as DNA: TGTGCCAGCAGCTTGATAGGACAGGGGAATACCTACGAGCAGTACTTC.

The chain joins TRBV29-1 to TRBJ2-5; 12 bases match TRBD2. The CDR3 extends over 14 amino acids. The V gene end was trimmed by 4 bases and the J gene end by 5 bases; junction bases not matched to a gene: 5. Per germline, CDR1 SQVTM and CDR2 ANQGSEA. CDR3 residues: CSVVLAGGLETQYF. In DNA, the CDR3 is TGCAGCGTTGTTCTAGCGGGAGGGTTGGAGACCCAGTACTTC.

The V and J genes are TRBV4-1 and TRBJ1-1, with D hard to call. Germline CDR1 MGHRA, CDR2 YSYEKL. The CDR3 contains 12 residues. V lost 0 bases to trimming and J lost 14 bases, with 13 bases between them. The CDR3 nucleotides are TGCGCCAGCAGCCAAGATACACGGTCGAGGTTCTTT. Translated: CASSQDTRSRFF.

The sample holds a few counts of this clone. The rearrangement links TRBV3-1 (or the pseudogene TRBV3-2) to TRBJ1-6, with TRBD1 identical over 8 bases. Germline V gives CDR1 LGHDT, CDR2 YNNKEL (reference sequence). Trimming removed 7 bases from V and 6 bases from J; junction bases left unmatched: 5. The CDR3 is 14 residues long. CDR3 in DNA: TGTGCCAGCAAAGACACAGGGGGTAATTCACCCCTCCACTTT. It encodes CASKDTGGNSPLHF.

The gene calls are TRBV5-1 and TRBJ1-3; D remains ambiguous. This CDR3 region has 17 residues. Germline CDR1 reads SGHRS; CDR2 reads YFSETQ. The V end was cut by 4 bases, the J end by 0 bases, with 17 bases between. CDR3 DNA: TGCGCCAGCAGCAACGACCCAGGCTCTCTCTCTGGAAACACCATATATTTT. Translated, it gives CASSNDPGSLSGNTIYF.

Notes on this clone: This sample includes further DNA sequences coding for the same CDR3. The CDR3 here is CASSLRTGNTEAFF. CDR3 nucleotides: TGCGCCAGCAGCTTAAGGACAGGGAACACTGAAGCTTTCTTT. The V and J genes are TRBV5-1 and TRBJ1-1; 7 bases are shared with TRBD1. V lost 2 bases to trimming and J lost 1 base; unmatched junction nucleotides: 2. Germline CDR1 reads SGHRS; CDR2 reads YFSETQ. The CDR3 is made up of 14 amino acids.

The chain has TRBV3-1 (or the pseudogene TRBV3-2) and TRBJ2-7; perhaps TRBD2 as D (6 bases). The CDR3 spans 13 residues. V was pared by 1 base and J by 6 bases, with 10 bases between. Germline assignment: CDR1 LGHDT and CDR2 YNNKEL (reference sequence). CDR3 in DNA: TGTGCCAGCAGCCAAGTGGAGGGGACCGAGCAGTACTTC. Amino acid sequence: CASSQVEGTEQYF.

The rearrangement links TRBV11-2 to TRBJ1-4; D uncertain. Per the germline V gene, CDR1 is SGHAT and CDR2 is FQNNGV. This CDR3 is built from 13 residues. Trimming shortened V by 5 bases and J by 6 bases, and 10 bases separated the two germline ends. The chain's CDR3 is CASSKRRDEKLFF. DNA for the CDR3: TGTGCCAGCAGCAAACGACGGGATGAAAAACTGTTTTTT. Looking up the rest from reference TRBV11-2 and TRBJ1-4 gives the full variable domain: EAGVAQSPRYKIIEKRQSVAFWCNPISGHATLYWYQQILGQGPKLLIQFQNNGVVDDSQLPKDRFSAERLKGVDSTLKIQPAKLEDSAVYLCASSKRRDEKLFFGSGTQLSVL.

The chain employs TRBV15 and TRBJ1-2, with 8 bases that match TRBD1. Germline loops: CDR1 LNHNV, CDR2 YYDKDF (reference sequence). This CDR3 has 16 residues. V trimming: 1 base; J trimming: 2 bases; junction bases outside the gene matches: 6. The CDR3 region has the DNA TGTGCCACCAGCAGAGCCTACACAGGGGGGAACTATGGCTACACCTTC. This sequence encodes CATSRAYTGGNYGYTF.

The CDR3 sequence is CASREQSGVSNQPQHF. The CDR3 DNA is TGTGCCAGCAGGGAACAGTCAGGGGTTAGCAATCAGCCCCAGCATTTT. The chain couples TRBV2 to TRBJ1-5; tentative D call: TRBD1 (6 bases). CDR3 length equals 16 residues. Trimming pared 6 bases from V and 0 bases from J, leaving 15 bases between. Germline assignment: CDR1 SNHLY and CDR2 FYNNEI.

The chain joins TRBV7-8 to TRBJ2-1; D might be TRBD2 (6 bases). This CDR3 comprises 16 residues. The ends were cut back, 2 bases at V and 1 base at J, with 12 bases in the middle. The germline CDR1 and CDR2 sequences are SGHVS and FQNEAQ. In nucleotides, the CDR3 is TGTGCCAGCAGCTTAAGGCTAGCGCAATCCTACAATGAGCAGTTCTTC. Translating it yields CASSLRLAQSYNEQFF.

Written as DNA, the CDR3 is TGTGCCAGCAGCTTAGAGATCGACATGAGCGGCTACACCTTC. The encoded protein is CASSLEIDMSGYTF. The V call is TRBV7-9, the J call TRBJ1-2; D gene uncertain. The CDR3 sequence is 14 residues long. V was cut by 1 base and J by 8 bases, with 14 bases left in between. Germline assignment: CDR1 SEHNR and CDR2 FQNEAQ (reference sequence).

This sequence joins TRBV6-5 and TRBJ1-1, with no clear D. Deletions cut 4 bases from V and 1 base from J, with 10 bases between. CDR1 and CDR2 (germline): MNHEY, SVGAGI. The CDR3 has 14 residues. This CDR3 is CASSSRSGNTEAFF. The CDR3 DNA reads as TGTGCCAGCAGTTCGCGTTCTGGGAACACTGAAGCTTTCTTT.

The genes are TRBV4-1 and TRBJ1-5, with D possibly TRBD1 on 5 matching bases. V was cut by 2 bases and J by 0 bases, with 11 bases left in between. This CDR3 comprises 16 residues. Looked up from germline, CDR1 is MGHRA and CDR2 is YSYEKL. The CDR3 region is CASSQRTFDSNQPQHF. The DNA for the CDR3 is TGCGCCAGCAGCCAAAGGACATTCGATAGCAATCAGCCCCAGCATTTT.

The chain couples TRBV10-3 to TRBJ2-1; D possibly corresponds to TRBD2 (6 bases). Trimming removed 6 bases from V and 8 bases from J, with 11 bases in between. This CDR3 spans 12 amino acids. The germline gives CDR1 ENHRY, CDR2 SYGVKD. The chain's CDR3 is CAIRPEGDEQFF. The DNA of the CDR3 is TGTGCCATCAGACCGGAGGGCGATGAGCAGTTCTTC.

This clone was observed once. The chain's CDR3 is CASSLSGGANTEAFF. CDR3 bases: TGCGCCAGCAGCTTGTCAGGGGGCGCGAACACTGAAGCTTTCTTT. The rearrangement uses TRBV5-1 and TRBJ1-1; TRBD1 agrees at 8 bases. Germline lookup yields CDR1 SGHRS and CDR2 YFSETQ. The CDR3 runs 15 residues. V dropped 1 base and J dropped 1; count of bases not matched to a gene: 3.